A selection of T cell receptor beta chains follows, all from one sample in a study of T cell responses to AZD1222 COVID-19 vaccine. Assay used: immunoSEQ multiplex PCR; TCRdb lists only in-frame clones, some missing. The profile covers 140,000 to 150,000 clones, with 85% to 90% appearing a single time and around 1.6% taken by the ten largest. The sample in question was peripheral blood, obtained on day 0 of AZD1222 vaccination. These receptors all come from an adult in good health. CDR3s include the opening cysteine and the closing phenylalanine or tryptophan. Each record gives: clone size, D gene, J gene, V gene, CDR3 DNA, CDR3 protein. D genes are given only for firm matches. Clone size is shown for a subset of rows, as once, few, many or a class of expanded clone.

abundance: -; d_gene: -; j_gene: TRBJ2-7; v_gene: TRBV7-8; CDR3nt: TGTGCCAGCAGCCCCCGGCTCTTGGGCGTTTACGAGCAGTACTTC; CDR3aa: CASSPRLLGVYEQYF
abundance: -; d_gene: -; j_gene: TRBJ2-1; v_gene: TRBV6-2/TRBV6-3; CDR3nt: TGTGCCAGCAGTAAAACAGGTTCTAGCTCCTACAATGAGCAGTTCTTC; CDR3aa: CASSKTGSSSYNEQFF
abundance: once; d_gene: TRBD1; j_gene: TRBJ1-5; v_gene: TRBV19; CDR3nt: TGTGCCAGTAGGGGGACAGGCTATCAGCCCCAGCATTTT; CDR3aa: CASRGTGYQPQHF
abundance: -; d_gene: -; j_gene: TRBJ1-3; v_gene: TRBV21-1; CDR3nt: TGTGCCAGCAGCCTGCCGGAGACTGGAAACACCATATATTTT; CDR3aa: CASSLPETGNTIYF
abundance: -; d_gene: -; j_gene: TRBJ1-3; v_gene: TRBV15; CDR3nt: TGTGCCACCAGCAGAGCACGGGGGGTCGGAGACACCATATATTTT; CDR3aa: CATSRARGVGDTIYF
abundance: few; d_gene: -; j_gene: TRBJ1-1; v_gene: TRBV7-9; CDR3nt: TGTGCCAGCAGCCCCCCCTCCAGGTTGACAGGCCAAGGGGACACTGAAGCTTTCTTT; CDR3aa: CASSPPSRLTGQGDTEAFF
abundance: -; d_gene: TRBD2; j_gene: TRBJ2-3; v_gene: TRBV7-6; CDR3nt: TGTGCCAGCAGCCCTGGACTAGCGACTACAGATACGCAGTATTTT; CDR3aa: CASSPGLATTDTQYF
abundance: once; d_gene: TRBD1; j_gene: TRBJ1-2; v_gene: TRBV9; CDR3nt: TGTGCCAGCAGCGAGCCAGGGACAGAGGCCCCGGGAAGCTATGGCTACACCTTC; CDR3aa: CASSEPGTEAPGSYGYTF
abundance: -; d_gene: -; j_gene: TRBJ1-5; v_gene: TRBV9; CDR3nt: TGTGCCAGCAGCGTAGGGCAGTCCAGTCAGCCCCAGCATTTT; CDR3aa: CASSVGQSSQPQHF
abundance: -; d_gene: TRBD1; j_gene: TRBJ1-6; v_gene: TRBV4-1; CDR3nt: TGCGCCAGCAGCCAACAACCGGGACAGGGTAATTCACCCCTCCACTTT; CDR3aa: CASSQQPGQGNSPLHF
abundance: -; d_gene: -; j_gene: TRBJ1-6; v_gene: TRBV19; CDR3nt: TGTGCCAGTAGTAAGGAGGCCCATACTAATTCACCCCTCCACTTT; CDR3aa: CASSKEAHTNSPLHF
abundance: -; d_gene: -; j_gene: TRBJ1-1; v_gene: TRBV12-3/TRBV12-4; CDR3nt: TGTGCCAGCAGTTTCGCGCAGAACACTGAAGCTTTCTTT; CDR3aa: CASSFAQNTEAFF
abundance: -; d_gene: -; j_gene: TRBJ1-5; v_gene: TRBV6-5; CDR3nt: TGTGCCAGCAGGGAGAATAGGGCGGCCAATCAGCCCCAGCATTTT; CDR3aa: CASRENRAANQPQHF
abundance: -; d_gene: TRBD2; j_gene: TRBJ2-3; v_gene: TRBV27; CDR3nt: TGTGCCAGCAGTAGCGGGAGATACACAGATACGCAGTATTTT; CDR3aa: CASSSGRYTDTQYF
abundance: -; d_gene: -; j_gene: TRBJ1-5; v_gene: TRBV28; CDR3nt: TGTGCCAGCGGGGGAGATGTTGGTCAGCCCCAGCATTTT; CDR3aa: CASGGDVGQPQHF
abundance: -; d_gene: -; j_gene: TRBJ1-6; v_gene: TRBV2; CDR3nt: TGTGCCAGCGCAAGGGGTGCCAATTCACCCCTCCACTTT; CDR3aa: CASARGANSPLHF
abundance: -; d_gene: -; j_gene: TRBJ2-2; v_gene: TRBV7-9; CDR3nt: TGTGCCAGCAGCTTAGCGTTTAGCGATCACACCGGGGAGCTGTTTTTT; CDR3aa: CASSLAFSDHTGELFF
abundance: -; d_gene: -; j_gene: TRBJ1-4; v_gene: TRBV9; CDR3nt: TGTGCCAGCAGCGTAGGTCTAGCAACTAATGAAAAACTGTTTTTT; CDR3aa: CASSVGLATNEKLFF
abundance: once; d_gene: -; j_gene: TRBJ1-4; v_gene: TRBV19; CDR3nt: TGTGCCAGTAGTAGGTCAGGCGGGGAAAAACTGTTTTTT; CDR3aa: CASSRSGGEKLFF
abundance: -; d_gene: -; j_gene: TRBJ2-7; v_gene: TRBV18; CDR3nt: TGTGCCAGCTCACCTCAGGGAGATTCCTACGAGCAGTACTTC; CDR3aa: CASSPQGDSYEQYF
abundance: -; d_gene: TRBD1; j_gene: TRBJ2-5; v_gene: TRBV10-3; CDR3nt: TGTGCCATCAGTGACGCAGGGGGAGAGACCCAGTACTTC; CDR3aa: CAISDAGGETQYF
abundance: -; d_gene: -; j_gene: TRBJ2-1; v_gene: TRBV30; CDR3nt: TGTGCCTGGAGTAAGAACAGCTACAATGAGCAGTTCTTC; CDR3aa: CAWSKNSYNEQFF
abundance: -; d_gene: -; j_gene: TRBJ1-1; v_gene: TRBV12-3/TRBV12-4; CDR3nt: TGTGCCAGCAGTTTAGCGCTGGTGACAGTGACTTTCTTT; CDR3aa: CASSLALVTVTFF
abundance: -; d_gene: TRBD1; j_gene: TRBJ1-4; v_gene: TRBV2; CDR3nt: TGTGCCAGCAGGGGAGGACAGGGGGCGCTGGGAGAAAAACTGTTTTTT; CDR3aa: CASRGGQGALGEKLFF
abundance: -; d_gene: -; j_gene: TRBJ2-1; v_gene: TRBV5-1; CDR3nt: TGCGCCAGCAGCTTGCCTCCCGGGACACTATACAATGAGCAGTTCTTC; CDR3aa: CASSLPPGTLYNEQFF
abundance: few; d_gene: -; j_gene: TRBJ2-1; v_gene: TRBV29-1; CDR3nt: TGCAGTGCTCCCACTCAGGGGCATGAGCAGTTCTTC; CDR3aa: CSAPTQGHEQFF
abundance: -; d_gene: -; j_gene: TRBJ1-3; v_gene: TRBV21-1; CDR3nt: TGTGCCAGCAGCAAGTTAAGGGCAGTCTCTGGAAACACCATATATTTT; CDR3aa: CASSKLRAVSGNTIYF
abundance: -; d_gene: TRBD2; j_gene: TRBJ2-5; v_gene: TRBV11-2; CDR3nt: TGTGCCAGCAGCTGGACTAGCCCAGGGGAGACCCAGTACTTC; CDR3aa: CASSWTSPGETQYF
abundance: -; d_gene: -; j_gene: TRBJ1-2; v_gene: TRBV13; CDR3nt: TGTGCCAGCAGTCCTCCGCGGGGGACGGGAGGGGATGGCTACACCTTC; CDR3aa: CASSPPRGTGGDGYTF
abundance: -; d_gene: -; j_gene: TRBJ1-2; v_gene: TRBV6-1; CDR3nt: TGTGCCAGCAGTGAAGCACGGGGAAGGACGGGCTATGGCTACACCTTC; CDR3aa: CASSEARGRTGYGYTF
abundance: -; d_gene: -; j_gene: TRBJ2-3; v_gene: TRBV7-9; CDR3nt: TGTGCCAGCAGTCTACATGAGGGGGGGTCCAGCACAGATACGCAGTATTTT; CDR3aa: CASSLHEGGSSTDTQYF
abundance: -; d_gene: -; j_gene: TRBJ1-3; v_gene: TRBV28; CDR3nt: TGTGCCAGCAGTTTCCCACCACAGGGAAAGTCGGGAAACACCATATATTTT; CDR3aa: CASSFPPQGKSGNTIYF
abundance: once; d_gene: TRBD2; j_gene: TRBJ2-7; v_gene: TRBV27; CDR3nt: TGTGCCAGCAGTTTTGTAGCGGGAGTCGATTTGGAGTACTTC; CDR3aa: CASSFVAGVDLEYF
abundance: -; d_gene: -; j_gene: TRBJ2-7; v_gene: TRBV11-2; CDR3nt: TGTGCCAGCAGCTTAGGCGGAACCTACGAGCAGTACTTC; CDR3aa: CASSLGGTYEQYF
abundance: -; d_gene: -; j_gene: TRBJ1-3; v_gene: TRBV30; CDR3nt: TGTGCCTGGTCGTGGCGGGGAGGGAACACCATATATTTT; CDR3aa: CAWSWRGGNTIYF
abundance: -; d_gene: -; j_gene: TRBJ2-5; v_gene: TRBV5-1; CDR3nt: TGCGCCAGCAGCTTGAAGCCTCGGTTGGGGATCCAAGAGACCCAGTACTTC; CDR3aa: CASSLKPRLGIQETQYF
abundance: -; d_gene: -; j_gene: TRBJ2-7; v_gene: TRBV14; CDR3nt: TGTGCCAGCAGCCCACAGGGAAACTACGAGCAGTACTTC; CDR3aa: CASSPQGNYEQYF
abundance: -; d_gene: -; j_gene: TRBJ2-5; v_gene: TRBV7-3; CDR3nt: TGTGCCAGCAGCTTAAGCGTTTCGGAGACCCAGTACTTC; CDR3aa: CASSLSVSETQYF
abundance: -; d_gene: -; j_gene: TRBJ1-2; v_gene: TRBV5-5; CDR3nt: TGTGCCAGCAGCTTGGGGGGCGACTATGGCTACACCTTC; CDR3aa: CASSLGGDYGYTF
abundance: -; d_gene: TRBD2; j_gene: TRBJ2-7; v_gene: TRBV30; CDR3nt: TGTGCCTGGGCCGTTTCGGGAGGGCCCTACGAGCAGTACTTC; CDR3aa: CAWAVSGGPYEQYF
abundance: -; d_gene: TRBD1; j_gene: TRBJ1-5; v_gene: TRBV5-8; CDR3nt: TGTGCCAGCAGCTCGACCCCCGGGACAGCGAAAAATCAGCCCCAGCATTTT; CDR3aa: CASSSTPGTAKNQPQHF
abundance: -; d_gene: -; j_gene: TRBJ1-2; v_gene: TRBV5-4; CDR3nt: TGTGCCAGCAGCTCCGGACGGGCTAACTATGGCTACACCTTC; CDR3aa: CASSSGRANYGYTF
abundance: -; d_gene: TRBD2; j_gene: TRBJ2-1; v_gene: TRBV6-4; CDR3nt: TGTGCCAGCAGTGAGGGGCGGGGGGCTTACAATGAGCAGTTCTTC; CDR3aa: CASSEGRGAYNEQFF
abundance: -; d_gene: -; j_gene: TRBJ1-2; v_gene: TRBV7-9; CDR3nt: TGTGCCAGCAGCTTAGCTTTTAGCGAATGGGGCTACACCTTC; CDR3aa: CASSLAFSEWGYTF
abundance: -; d_gene: TRBD2; j_gene: TRBJ2-3; v_gene: TRBV19; CDR3nt: TGTGCCAGTAGTATAGCCGGGCCCGGGACTAGCGGGAGGGCCGACGAAGATACGCAGTATTTT; CDR3aa: CASSIAGPGTSGRADEDTQYF
abundance: once; d_gene: TRBD2; j_gene: TRBJ2-1; v_gene: TRBV5-1; CDR3nt: TGCGCCAGCAGCCTCACTAGCGGGAGTGTGGATGAGCAGTTCTTC; CDR3aa: CASSLTSGSVDEQFF
abundance: -; d_gene: TRBD2; j_gene: TRBJ2-7; v_gene: TRBV2; CDR3nt: TGTGCCAGCAGCTTACTAGCGGGGGGCTACGAGCAGTACTTC; CDR3aa: CASSLLAGGYEQYF
abundance: -; d_gene: TRBD2; j_gene: TRBJ2-3; v_gene: TRBV3-1/TRBV3-2; CDR3nt: TGTGCCAGCAGCCATGACCGAAGCGGGATGTTCGCAGATACGCAGTATTTT; CDR3aa: CASSHDRSGMFADTQYF
abundance: few; d_gene: -; j_gene: TRBJ2-3; v_gene: TRBV3-1/TRBV3-2; CDR3nt: TGTGCCAGCAGCCAAGATCTGGGGCTCACAGATACGCAGTATTTT; CDR3aa: CASSQDLGLTDTQYF
abundance: -; d_gene: TRBD1; j_gene: TRBJ2-7; v_gene: TRBV6-1; CDR3nt: TGTGCCAGCAGTGAAATTACCGGGACAGGGGGCTACGAGCAGTACTTC; CDR3aa: CASSEITGTGGYEQYF
abundance: -; d_gene: -; j_gene: TRBJ1-1; v_gene: TRBV7-9; CDR3nt: TGTGCCAGCACCAGGTGGGGACTGACTGAAGCTTTCTTT; CDR3aa: CASTRWGLTEAFF
abundance: -; d_gene: -; j_gene: TRBJ2-1; v_gene: TRBV7-9; CDR3nt: TGTGCCAGCAGCTTAGTCTCGGGCGGTGAGCAGTTCTTC; CDR3aa: CASSLVSGGEQFF
abundance: -; d_gene: -; j_gene: TRBJ2-7; v_gene: TRBV30; CDR3nt: TGTGCCTGGAGTGGAGGCTACGAGCAGTACTTC; CDR3aa: CAWSGGYEQYF
abundance: -; d_gene: -; j_gene: TRBJ2-7; v_gene: TRBV11-2; CDR3nt: TGTGCCAGCAGCCCAGATTACTACGAGCAGTACTTC; CDR3aa: CASSPDYYEQYF
abundance: once; d_gene: -; j_gene: TRBJ1-2; v_gene: TRBV4-1; CDR3nt: TGCGCCAGCAGCCGGATAACAGGGTTTGGCTATGGCTACACCTTC; CDR3aa: CASSRITGFGYGYTF
abundance: -; d_gene: -; j_gene: TRBJ2-7; v_gene: TRBV5-6; CDR3nt: TGTGCCAGCAGCAGGGGCGTGGGCCTCTACGAGCAGTACTTC; CDR3aa: CASSRGVGLYEQYF